These 21 T cell receptor beta chains came from one sample sequenced in a study of Graves' ophthalmopathy and Graves' hyperthyroidism. TCR beta CDR3 regions were amplified from RNA transcripts. RT-PCR in the first round used HTBI primers; a second-round multiplex PCR followed. TCRdb passed the multiplex PCR reads through MiXCR, listing each CDR3 protein once. This sample has about 150,000 distinct CDR3 sequences, with approximately 38% found just once. Sequences were obtained from peripheral blood. These receptors were taken from a woman aged 40 to 49 with Graves' ophthalmopathy.

In this sample, this clonotype turned up many times. This chain links TRBV29-1 with TRBJ1-1; TRBD1 might be the D (6 bases). Trimming took off 6 bases at V and 4 bases at J, with 12 bases between the two ends. CDR1 is SQVTM and CDR2 is ANQGSEA in the germline V gene. This CDR3 region has 12 residues. CDR3 sequence (DNA): TGCAGCGTAAGGGGGTTGAGCACTGAAGCTTTCTTT. It codes for CSVRGLSTEAFF.

Many counts were recorded for this clonotype. This sequence joins TRBV6-5 and TRBJ1-2; a weak D match, TRBD1 (5 bases). Germline CDR1 MNHEY, CDR2 SVGAGI. The CDR3 totals 14 residues. The ends were cut back, 10 bases at V and 4 bases at J, with 19 bases in the middle. The CDR3 bases are TGTGCCAACCGAGGGGCCGGGGCGAGCTATGGCTACACCTTC. Translating it yields CANRGAGASYGYTF.

This clonotype was seen repeatedly, ten times or more. The rearrangement uses TRBV19 and TRBJ2-3; 9 nucleotides line up with TRBD1. This CDR3 comprises 14 residues. Germline CDR1 and CDR2: LNHDA and SQIVND (reference sequence). Trimming at V came to 4 bases and at J to 5 bases, leaving 4 bases not matched to a gene. The CDR3 spells CASSRGQGKDTQYF. CDR3 DNA sequence: TGTGCCAGTAGTAGAGGACAGGGGAAAGATACGCAGTATTTT.

In its sample, this clonotype was seen many times. The rearrangement links TRBV27 to TRBJ2-7, with a weak D call TRBD2 (6 bases). The CDR3 is made up of 14 amino acids. Trimming stripped 4 bases from V and 2 bases from J, with 12 bases between. Germline V gene sequence: CDR1 MNHEY, CDR2 SMNVEV (reference sequence). The CDR3 sequence is CASSSKRVTYEQYF. In DNA, the CDR3 is TGTGCCAGCAGTTCCAAGCGGGTTACCTACGAGCAGTACTTC.

This chain uses TRBV12-3 or TRBV12-4 with TRBJ1-1; D unresolved. V lost 9 bases and J 1 base, leaving 12 bases between the germline ends. This CDR3 spans 13 amino acids. For the CDR3, the DNA is TGTGCCAGTGAGGCTCGCGGGAACACTGAAGCTTTCTTT. Its translation: CASEARGNTEAFF.

The chain uses TRBV6-1 and TRBJ1-2, with 7 bases aligning to TRBD1. The germline gives CDR1 MNHNS, CDR2 SASEGT. The V segment lost 4 bases and the J segment 4 bases; nucleotides outside the gene matches: 6. This CDR3 region has 14 residues. The chain's CDR3 is CASSVTTGAYGYTF. In DNA, the CDR3 is TGTGCCAGCAGTGTTACTACAGGGGCCTATGGCTACACCTTC.

This clonotype was counted at least ten times. The rearrangement uses TRBV27 and TRBJ1-2; 7 bases are a match to TRBD1. V gave up 8 bases and J gave up 0 bases; unmatched junction bases: 3. CDR1 MNHEY and CDR2 SMNVEV come from the germline V gene (reference sequence). This CDR3 comprises 13 residues. The CDR3 here is CASGDRSNYGYTF. Written as DNA, the CDR3 is TGTGCCAGCGGGGACAGATCTAACTATGGCTACACCTTC.

This chain connects TRBV28 to TRBJ2-5; D may be TRBD1 (5 bases). CDR1 is MDHEN, CDR2 SYDVKM, per germline. The CDR3 has 13 amino acids. V was clipped by 6 bases and J by 4 bases, with 12 bases between them. CDR3 in DNA: TGTGCCAGCAGGGAAGACAGACCAGAGACCCAGTACTTC. Translating gives CASREDRPETQYF.

This clonotype was recorded many times. V and J are TRBV6-5 and TRBJ1-2, with 8 bases identical to TRBD1. Per germline, CDR1 MNHEY and CDR2 SVGAGI. V gave up 7 bases and J gave up 3 bases; unmatched junction bases: 4. This CDR3 is 13 amino acids long. In nucleotides, the CDR3 is TGTGCCAGCACCCAGGGGGCCGACTATGGCTACACCTTC. Translation gives CASTQGADYGYTF.

This chain joins TRBV12-3 or TRBV12-4 and TRBJ2-5; D not resolved. The CDR3 is made up of 14 amino acids. V was pared by 6 bases and J by 1 base, with 12 bases between. The CDR3 sequence is CASSHSDFQETQYF. In DNA, the CDR3 is TGTGCCAGCAGCCACTCAGACTTCCAAGAGACCCAGTACTTC.

This clonotype occurred many times. The genes are TRBV5-1 and TRBJ1-3; no clear D. The CDR3 has 15 residues. CDR1 is SGHRS and CDR2 is YFSETQ in the germline V gene. Trimming shortened V by 0 bases and J by 0 bases, and 7 bases separated the two germline ends. The CDR3, as DNA: TGCGCCAGCAGCTTGGATGCAGGCTCTGGAAACACCATATATTTT. The encoded protein is CASSLDAGSGNTIYF.

This clonotype was counted many times. The rearrangement links TRBV6-1 to TRBJ2-7; 7 positions agree with TRBD1. Germline V gene sequence: CDR1 MNHNS, CDR2 SASEGT. This CDR3 has 12 amino acids. With V trimmed by 7 bases and J by 6 bases, 6 bases remained unmatched. CDR3 in amino acids: CASTPDRFEQYF. The CDR3 region has the DNA TGTGCCAGCACCCCGGACAGGTTCGAGCAGTACTTC.

This clonotype has ten or more counts. This chain joins TRBV12-3 or TRBV12-4 and TRBJ2-5, with a tentative D call TRBD1 (5 bases). V lost 5 bases and J lost 5, with 21 bases in between. The length of the CDR3 is 16 residues. This chain's CDR3 is CASSDHAGFARETQYF. In DNA, the CDR3 is TGTGCCAGCAGTGACCACGCAGGGTTTGCAAGGGAGACCCAGTACTTC.

There are many counts of this clonotype. The chain recombines TRBV20-1 with TRBJ1-2; 7 bases are shared with TRBD1. CDR1 and CDR2 (germline): DFQATT, SNEGSKA (reference sequence). The junction had 4 bases not matched to a gene; V was cut back by 1 base and J by 8 bases. The CDR3 contains 12 residues. The CDR3 DNA is TGCAGTGCTAGAGGGGACAGCCGAGGCTACACCTTC. Translation: CSARGDSRGYTF.

This clonotype came up many times. V gene TRBV12-3 or TRBV12-4 combines with J gene TRBJ2-5; D is possibly TRBD1 (5 bases). The CDR3 extends over 16 amino acids. Trimming left V 6 bases short and J 2 bases short, with 19 bases between. CDR3 region: CASSEAPREVQETQYF. The CDR3 coding sequence is TGTGCCAGCAGCGAGGCCCCCAGGGAAGTACAAGAGACCCAGTACTTC.

Ten or more counts support this clonotype. Here the CDR3 DNA reads TGTGCTAGTGGTTTGGCGGGCACAGATACGCAGTATTTT. Translating it yields CASGLAGTDTQYF. The gene calls are TRBV12-5 and TRBJ2-3, with D uncertain. This CDR3 is 13 amino acids long. Trimming left V 1 base short and J 1 base short, with 3 bases between. Looked up from germline, CDR1 is LGHNT and CDR2 is FRNRAP.

The chain is built from TRBV2 and TRBJ1-5, with D possibly matching TRBD1 (5 bases). The ends were cut back, 4 bases at V and 1 base at J, with 8 bases in the middle. Germline CDR1 is SNHLY and CDR2 is FYNNEI. This CDR3 has 14 amino acids. Here the CDR3 reads CASSVGTSNQPQHF. Here the CDR3 DNA reads TGTGCCAGCAGTGTAGGGACGAGCAATCAGCCCCAGCATTTT.

This clonotype was detected many times. V and J are TRBV25-1 and TRBJ1-2; D gene ambiguous. Trimming left V 1 base short and J 2 bases short, with 14 bases between. The CDR3 contains 16 residues. Germline values: CDR1 MGHDK, CDR2 SYGVNS. This CDR3 reads CASSESRGSPNYGYTF. CDR3 in DNA: TGTGCCAGCAGTGAATCACGGGGTTCCCCCAACTATGGCTACACCTTC.

The count of this clonotype is one. The V and J genes are TRBV27 and TRBJ2-7, with D possibly TRBD1 on 6 matching bases. V lost 0 bases, J lost 7 bases, and 16 bases lay in between. The CDR3 covers 15 residues. The V gene's germline CDR1 is MNHEY and CDR2 SMNVEV (reference sequence). The CDR3 is CASSLSAGEFYEQYF. The CDR3 DNA reads TGTGCCAGCAGTTTATCGGCAGGGGAGTTTTATGAGCAGTACTTC.

In its sample, this clonotype was seen many times. The V call is TRBV6-2 or TRBV6-3, the J call TRBJ1-2, with D unresolved. The CDR3 spans 12 residues. Trimming shortened V by 5 bases and J by 8 bases, and 12 bases separated the two germline ends. The germline CDR1 and CDR2 sequences are MNHEY and SVGEGT. The CDR3: CASSPSLGGYTF. The DNA for the CDR3 is TGTGCCAGCAGTCCCAGCTTGGGAGGCTACACCTTC.

This clonotype came up many times. The CDR3 loop is CASSYASTEAFF. CDR3 sequence (DNA): TGTGCCAGTTCTTACGCCTCCACTGAAGCTTTCTTT. The rearrangement uses TRBV19 and TRBJ1-1; D is unclear. This CDR3 region has 12 residues. V lost 8 bases and J lost 4, with 11 bases in between. CDR1 and CDR2 from the germline V gene are LNHDA and SQIVND (reference sequence).